This T cell receptor (beta chain) was profiled in a study of T cell clones after liver transplantation. About the research overall: Tolerant meant at least one year fully off immunosuppression without liver enzymes above twice normal.

Profiling relied on immunoSEQ multiplex PCR, and the TCRdb table lists in-frame clones only, not all of them. The sample lists about 85,000 clones, roughly 85% occurring once. Notes on this clone: Other DNA variants within this sample encode the same CDR3.

The CDR3 runs 14 residues. Germline lookup yields CDR1 SGHRS and CDR2 YFSETQ. V gave up 0 bases and J gave up 5 bases; unmatched junction bases: 4. The origin of this receptor is a human patient who received a liver transplant. Some T cells may have originated in the graft donor. V gene TRBV5-1 combines with J gene TRBJ1-1, with 7 nucleotides matching TRBD1. The input for sequencing was CD4+ T cells from blood, taken just over 45 months after liver transplant. Here the CDR3 DNA reads TGCGCCAGCAGCTTGGGACAGGGTGGGACTGAAGCTTTCTTT. This gives the protein CASSLGQGGTEAFF.